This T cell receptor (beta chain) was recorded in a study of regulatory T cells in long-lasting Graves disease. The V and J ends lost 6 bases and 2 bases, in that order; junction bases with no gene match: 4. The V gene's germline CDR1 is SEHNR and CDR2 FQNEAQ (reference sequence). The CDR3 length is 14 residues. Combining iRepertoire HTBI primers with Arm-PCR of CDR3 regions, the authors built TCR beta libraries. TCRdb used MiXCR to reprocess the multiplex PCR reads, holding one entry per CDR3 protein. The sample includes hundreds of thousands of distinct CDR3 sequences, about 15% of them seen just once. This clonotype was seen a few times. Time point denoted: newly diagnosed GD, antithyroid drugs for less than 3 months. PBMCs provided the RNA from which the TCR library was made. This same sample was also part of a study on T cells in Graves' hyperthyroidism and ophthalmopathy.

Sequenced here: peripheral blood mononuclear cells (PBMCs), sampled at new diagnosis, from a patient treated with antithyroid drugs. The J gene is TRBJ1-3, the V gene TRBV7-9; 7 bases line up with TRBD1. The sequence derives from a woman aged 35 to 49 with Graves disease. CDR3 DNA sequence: TGTGCCAGCAGATCGGACAGGACTGGAAACACCATATATTTT. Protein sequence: CASRSDRTGNTIYF. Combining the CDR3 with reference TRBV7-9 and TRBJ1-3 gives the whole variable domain DTGVSQNPRHKITKRGQNVTFRCDPISEHNRLYWYRQTLGQGPEFLTYFQNEAQLEKSRLLSDRFSAERPKGSFSTLEIQRTEQGDSAMYLCASRSDRTGNTIYFGEGSWLTVV.